The sequence of this T cell receptor beta chain was determined in a study of beta chain features in type 1 diabetes. Points from the study as a whole: When VDJ junctions were examined, type 1 diabetes patients showed fewer insertions and more deletions.

TCRB transcripts that were expressed got sequenced, as all of the isolated RNA had been reverse transcribed. The data were produced by immunoSEQ multiplex PCR, yet TCRdb's version contains in-frame clones alone and is incomplete. The table has about 220,000 clones, 11% seen once. Worth noting for this clone: What it recognizes is unknown.

V lost 1 base to trimming and J lost 7 bases, with 15 bases between them. The CDR3 extends over 15 amino acids. CDR1 is SGHRS and CDR2 is YFSETQ in the germline V gene. This receptor was obtained from a young man in good health. Sequencing was carried out using central memory CD4+ T cells from blood. The J gene is TRBJ1-5, the V gene TRBV5-1; possible D gene TRBD1, 5 bases. CDR3 DNA sequence: TGCGCCAGCAGCTTGCGGGACGGCCCGGGGCAGCCCCAGCATTTT. Residues: CASSLRDGPGQPQHF.